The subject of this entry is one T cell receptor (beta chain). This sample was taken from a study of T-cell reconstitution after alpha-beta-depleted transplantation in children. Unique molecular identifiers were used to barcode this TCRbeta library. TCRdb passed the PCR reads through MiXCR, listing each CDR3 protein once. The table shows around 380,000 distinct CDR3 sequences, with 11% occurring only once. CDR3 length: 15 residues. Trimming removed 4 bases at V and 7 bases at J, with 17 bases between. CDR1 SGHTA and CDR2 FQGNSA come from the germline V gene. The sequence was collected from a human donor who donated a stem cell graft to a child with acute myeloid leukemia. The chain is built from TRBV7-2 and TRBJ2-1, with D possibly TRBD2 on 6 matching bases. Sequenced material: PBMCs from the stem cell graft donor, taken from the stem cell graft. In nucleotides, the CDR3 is TGTGCCAGCAGCTCCGGGACTGGGGCGGGTAATGAGCAGTTCTTC. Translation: CASSSGTGAGNEQFF.